The 30 T cell receptor beta chains presented below share a single source sample, sequenced in a study of tumor-infiltrating lymphocytes in oesophageal squamous cell carcinoma. From the PCR reads, TCRdb called clonotypes with MiXCR, one entry per CDR3 protein. Counted here are under 20,000 distinct CDR3 sequences, around 38% occurring once; the ten biggest clones make up roughly 7%. What was sequenced was blood. These TCRs come from a male donor with esophageal squamous cell carcinoma.

This clonotype is judged medium-sized. For the CDR3, the DNA is TGTGCCAGCAGCTTAGTTTCTAGCGGGAGGGCCTGGGAGACCCAGTACTTC. Encoded protein: CASSLVSSGRAWETQYF. The chain is built from TRBV7-2 and TRBJ2-5; 12 bases are a match to TRBD2. Looked up from germline, CDR1 is SGHTA and CDR2 is FQGNSA. J was trimmed by 5 bases and V by 1 base; bases with no gene match: 8. The CDR3 length is 17 residues. Drawing the rest from reference TRBV7-2 and TRBJ2-5, the complete variable domain is GAGVSQSPSNKVTEKGKDVELRCDPISGHTALYWYRQSLGQGLEFLIYFQGNSAPDKSGLPSDRFSAERTGGSVSTLTIQRTQQEDSAVYLCASSLVSSGRAWETQYFGPGTRLLVL.

This chain's CDR3 is CASSPREASVGQYF. The CDR3, as DNA: TGTGCCAGCAGCCCACGCGAGGCTAGCGTGGGTCAGTACTTC. The J gene is TRBJ2-4, the V gene TRBV7-2; tentative D call: TRBD2 (6 bases). Trimming took 5 bases from V and 12 from J, leaving 20 bases between them. The CDR3 runs to 14 residues. Germline V gene sequence: CDR1 SGHTA, CDR2 FQGNSA.

The chain uses TRBV7-3 and TRBJ2-1; 8 bases match TRBD2. The CDR3 has 15 amino acids. V trimming: 1 base; J trimming: 4 bases; junction bases outside the gene matches: 3. Germline CDR1 reads SGHTA; CDR2 reads FQGTGA. The CDR3 DNA sequence: TGTGCCAGCAGCTTAAGCGGGGGGAGTTACAATGAGCAGTTCTTC. The encoded protein is CASSLSGGSYNEQFF.

The chain combines TRBV9 with TRBJ1-2; the D gene is possibly TRBD1 (6 bases). The CDR3 consists of 13 residues. From germline, CDR1 is SGDLS and CDR2 YYNGEE. V lost 1 base to trimming and J lost 9 bases, with 13 bases between them. In DNA, the CDR3 is TGTGCCAGCAGCGTAAACAGGGACGGAAGCTACACCTTC. Translation: CASSVNRDGSYTF.

This chain uses TRBV7-9 with TRBJ2-4; 12 bases agree with TRBD1. The DNA end is a closer match to TRBJ2-1, so the J assignment may be wrong. From germline, CDR1 is SEHNR and CDR2 FQNEAQ (reference sequence). CDR3 length equals 16 residues. CDR3 in amino acids: CASRGQGAREGNEQFF. In DNA, the CDR3 is TGTGCCAGCAGGGGACAGGGGGCGCGGGAGGGGAATGAGCAGTTCTTC.

The rearrangement links TRBV12-3 or TRBV12-4 to TRBJ2-5, with TRBD1 matching 9 bases. V trimming: 0 bases; J trimming: 2 bases; junction bases outside the gene matches: 4. The CDR3 is 16 amino acids. The CDR3: CASSLALGQGQETQYF. Written as DNA, the CDR3 is TGTGCCAGCAGTTTAGCGTTGGGACAGGGTCAAGAGACCCAGTACTTC.

In its sample, this clonotype ranks as medium-sized. V usage is TRBV7-9 and J usage is TRBJ2-5; TRBD2 aligns across 13 bases. This CDR3 is built from 19 residues. Germline CDR1 is SEHNR and CDR2 is FQNEAQ (reference sequence). Trimming took 4 bases from V and 7 from J; bases not matched to a gene: 18. The CDR3 DNA reads TGTGCCAGCAGCTCCCCCAGACTAGCGGGGGGCCTATCGCCAGGGACCCAGTACTTC. Encoded protein: CASSSPRLAGGLSPGTQYF.

This clonotype is classed as medium-sized. This chain uses TRBV7-2 with TRBJ2-5; D assignment may be TRBD1 or TRBD2 (5 bases each). The CDR3 sequence is 15 residues long. The V gene lost 4 bases and the J gene lost 5 bases, with 17 bases spanning the gap. CDR1 is SGHTA and CDR2 is FQGNSA in the germline V gene. In nucleotides, the CDR3 is TGTGCCAGCAGCTCCGAGTTTGAGGGGACGGAGACCCAGTACTTC. Its protein is CASSSEFEGTETQYF.

V and J are TRBV7-8 and TRBJ2-2, with 8 bases lining up with TRBD1. Germline CDR1 is SGHVS and CDR2 is FQNEAQ. V dropped 5 bases and J dropped 4; count of bases not matched to a gene: 9. The CDR3 loop spans 16 amino acids. The CDR3 loop is CASSPRTGRTTGELFF. Written as DNA, the CDR3 is TGTGCCAGCAGCCCGCGGACAGGGCGGACCACCGGGGAGCTGTTTTTT.

This clonotype has only a few counts. The rearrangement joins TRBV12-3 or TRBV12-4 to TRBJ2-5; TRBD1 might be the D (6 bases). The J call could be wrong; TRBJ1-3 is a better fit for the DNA end. The CDR3 spans 16 residues. The DNA of the CDR3 is TGTGCCAGCAGTTTACAGGGGTTCTACTCTGGAAACACCATATATTTT. The encoded protein is CASSLQGFYSGNTIYF.

The chain employs TRBV7-6 and TRBJ1-1; D unresolved. CDR3 length: 13 residues. The V gene's germline CDR1 is SGHVS and CDR2 FNYEAQ. Between the trimmed V and J ends, which lost 1 base and 4 bases, there was a span of 7 bases. The CDR3 is CASSLVKATEAFF. The CDR3 DNA is TGTGCCAGCAGCTTAGTAAAGGCCACTGAAGCTTTCTTT. Full variable domain (rest looked up from reference TRBV7-6 and TRBJ1-1): GAGVSQSPRYKVTKRGQDVALRCDPISGHVSLYWYRQALGQGPEFLTYFNYEAQQDKSGLPNDRFSAERPEGSISTLTIQRTEQRDSAMYRCASSLVKATEAFFGQGTRLTVV.

At least ten counts were recorded for this clonotype. The rearrangement joins TRBV18 to TRBJ2-2, with no clear D. V lost 0 bases to trimming and J lost 0 bases, with 5 bases between them. CDR3 length: 15 amino acids. CDR1 and CDR2 (germline): KGHSH, LQKENI. The chain's CDR3 is CASSPPATNTGELFF. DNA of the CDR3: TGTGCCAGCTCACCACCAGCCACGAACACCGGGGAGCTGTTTTTT.

The chain combines TRBV28 with TRBJ2-7; a weak D match, TRBD1 (5 bases). TRBJ1-2 explains the end of the DNA better; the J call may be wrong. The CDR3 sequence is 12 residues long. CDR1 and CDR2 from the germline V gene are MDHEN and SYDVKM. CDR3 loop: CASSLGARGYTF. DNA of the CDR3: TGTGCCAGCAGTTTAGGGGCGCGGGGCTACACCTTC.

This clonotype was seen just once. The V call is TRBV6-8, the J call TRBJ2-5; 12 bases fit TRBD2. The V gene end was trimmed by 6 bases and the J gene end by 9 bases; junction bases not matched to a gene: 5. The CDR3 contains 13 residues. Germline CDR1 and CDR2: MNHGY and SAAAGT. The DNA for the CDR3 is TGTGCCAGCAGGTCTACTAGCGGGGGGTCCCAGTACTTC. It codes for CASRSTSGGSQYF.

This chain joins TRBV10-3 and TRBJ2-1; 15 positions match TRBD2. With 4 bases clipped from V and 8 bases from J, the junction kept 6 bases outside the gene matches. Looked up from germline, CDR1 is ENHRY and CDR2 is SYGVKD. This CDR3 region has 16 residues. This chain's CDR3 is CAISGTSGGAMDEQFF. CDR3 coding DNA: TGTGCCATCAGTGGGACTAGCGGGGGGGCCATGGATGAGCAGTTCTTC.

This clonotype was counted ten times or more. The V and J genes are TRBV27 and TRBJ2-5, with a possible D match to TRBD1 (9 bases). Trimming stripped 9 bases from V and 11 bases from J, with 31 bases between. In germline, CDR1 is MNHEY, CDR2 SMNVEV (reference sequence). This CDR3 region has 16 residues. The CDR3 nucleotides read TGTGCCAGAAAAGGACAGGGGTATTGCGGGGGGCCTAAGCAGTACTTC. Its translation is CARKGQGYCGGPKQYF.

This clonotype was counted once. V gene TRBV7-2 combines with J gene TRBJ2-4; 9 bases line up with TRBD1. From germline, CDR1 is SGHTA and CDR2 FQGNSA. V lost 1 base and J lost 6; bases outside the gene matches: 1. CDR3 length equals 14 residues. The CDR3 bases are TGTGCCAGCAGCTTAGGGACAGGGGCAAACATTCAGTACTTC. Translated, it gives CASSLGTGANIQYF.

This clonotype ranks as medium-sized. The chain employs TRBV7-3 and TRBJ2-2, with D perhaps TRBD2 (5 bases). CDR3 size: 16 residues. Trimming removed 2 bases from V and 5 bases from J, with 15 bases in between. The germline gives CDR1 SGHTA, CDR2 FQGTGA. The CDR3 DNA reads as TGTGCCAGCAGCTTATTTCCCCTGAGGGAAACCGGGGAGCTGTTTTTT. Protein sequence: CASSLFPLRETGELFF.

This clonotype showed up many times. This sequence joins TRBV19 and TRBJ2-7, with D perhaps given as TRBD1 or TRBD2 (5 bases each). The germline CDR1 and CDR2 sequences are LNHDA and SQIVND (reference sequence). This CDR3 contains 14 residues. Trimming left V 3 bases short and J 2 bases short, with 11 bases between. The CDR3 nucleotides are TGTGCCAGTAGTATTGGGGGAAGGACCTACGAGCAGTACTTC. It codes for CASSIGGRTYEQYF.

This clonotype was counted ten times or more. J is TRBJ2-1 and V is TRBV5-6; D call uncertain. The J call is in doubt because the DNA end fits TRBJ2-7 better. The CDR3 extends over 14 amino acids. The germline V gene has CDR1 SGHDT and CDR2 YYEEEE. CDR3 nucleotide sequence: TGTGCCAGCAGCTCCTATAGCTCCTACAATGAGCAGTACTTC. This sequence encodes CASSSYSSYNEQYF.

To note about this clonotype: Germline is not matched at one junction end, which may reflect a read error. The gene calls are TRBV7-9 and TRBJ2-5, with D possibly being TRBD1 (6 bases). Per the germline V gene, CDR1 is SEHNR and CDR2 is FQNEAQ (reference sequence). The CDR3 is 15 amino acids. CDR3 in DNA: TGTGCCAGCAGCTTAGGGCAGGGGATGCGTTCACCCCTCCACTTC. The encoded protein is CASSLGQGMRSPLHF.

As concerns this clonotype: Just one base apart from a much larger clone, this may be a read error. The chain combines TRBV19 with TRBJ2-4; 8 nucleotides match TRBD2. The ends lost 3 bases at V and 13 bases at J; junction bases unmatched: 8. CDR1 LNHDA and CDR2 SQIVND come from the germline V gene (reference sequence). The CDR3 has 13 amino acids. This CDR3 reads CASSIGTSLGQYF. In DNA form, the CDR3 reads TGTGCCAGTAGTATTGGGACTAGTCTTGGGCAGTACTTC.

This clonotype is termed large. J is TRBJ1-2 and V is TRBV7-6, with 7 nucleotides matching TRBD1. V trimming: 4 bases; J trimming: 8 bases; junction bases outside the gene matches: 7. Germline CDR1 reads SGHVS; CDR2 reads FNYEAQ. The CDR3 is 13 residues long. CDR3 in amino acids: CASSWDQGGGYTF. In nucleotides, the CDR3 is TGTGCCAGCAGCTGGGACCAGGGGGGAGGCTACACCTTC.

The V call is TRBV12-3 or TRBV12-4, the J call TRBJ2-5; D is unclear. The CDR3 sequence is 11 residues long. V dropped 6 bases and J dropped 11 bases, with 13 bases sitting between them. The CDR3 is CASSLHNEQYF. CDR3 sequence (DNA): TGTGCCAGCAGCCTACACAATGAGCAGTACTTC.

This clonotype came up many times. V gene TRBV5-1 combines with J gene TRBJ2-5; no firm D call. The ends were cut back, 7 bases at V and 1 base at J, with 8 bases in the middle. The CDR3 runs to 12 residues. Germline values: CDR1 SGHRS, CDR2 YFSETQ. Here the CDR3 DNA reads TGCGCCAGCGCTTTTAGCCAAGAGACCCAGTACTTC. The encoded protein is CASAFSQETQYF.

This clonotype has ten or more counts. V is TRBV5-1 and J is TRBJ2-7; D gene ambiguous. The CDR3 runs 13 residues. Trimming removed 1 base at V and 3 bases at J, with 8 bases between. Germline assignment: CDR1 SGHRS and CDR2 YFSETQ. CDR3 protein: CASSLILHYEQYF. The CDR3 DNA is TGCGCCAGCAGCTTGATCTTGCACTACGAGCAGTACTTC.

This rearrangement joins TRBV6-6 to TRBJ2-5; D is ambiguous. The DNA end is more similar to TRBJ2-1, so the J call may be wrong. The CDR3 consists of 14 residues. CDR1 is MNHNY and CDR2 is SVGAGI in the germline V gene (reference sequence). CDR3 residues: CASSYSEVYNEQFF. DNA of the CDR3: TGTGCCAGCAGTTACTCCGAAGTTTACAATGAGCAGTTCTTC.

J is TRBJ1-4 and V is TRBV7-2; D is perhaps TRBD1 (6 bases). The CDR3 loop spans 14 amino acids. Germline CDR1 SGHTA, CDR2 FQGNSA. Trimming took off 1 base at V and 10 bases at J, with 13 bases between the two ends. The CDR3 here is CASSLVGGGGKLFF. In nucleotides, the CDR3 is TGTGCCAGCAGCTTAGTTGGAGGAGGGGGAAAACTGTTTTTT.

The chain joins TRBV10-2 to TRBJ2-1; D is unclear. The J call may be wrong; the DNA end is better matched by TRBJ1-2. The CDR3 totals 11 residues. The germline gives CDR1 WSHSY, CDR2 SAAADI. CDR3 bases: TGCGCCAGCAGGGTGAATGATGGCTACACCTTC. Translating gives CASRVNDGYTF.

The rearrangement uses TRBV20-1 and TRBJ2-2; TRBD2 matches 7 bases. This CDR3 has 15 residues. CDR1 DFQATT and CDR2 SNEGSKA come from the germline V gene (reference sequence). V dropped 2 bases and J dropped 3; count of bases not matched to a gene: 6. The CDR3 DNA reads TGCAGTGCTAGATGGGCGGGGGATCACACCGGGGAGCTGTTTTTT. It yields the protein CSARWAGDHTGELFF.